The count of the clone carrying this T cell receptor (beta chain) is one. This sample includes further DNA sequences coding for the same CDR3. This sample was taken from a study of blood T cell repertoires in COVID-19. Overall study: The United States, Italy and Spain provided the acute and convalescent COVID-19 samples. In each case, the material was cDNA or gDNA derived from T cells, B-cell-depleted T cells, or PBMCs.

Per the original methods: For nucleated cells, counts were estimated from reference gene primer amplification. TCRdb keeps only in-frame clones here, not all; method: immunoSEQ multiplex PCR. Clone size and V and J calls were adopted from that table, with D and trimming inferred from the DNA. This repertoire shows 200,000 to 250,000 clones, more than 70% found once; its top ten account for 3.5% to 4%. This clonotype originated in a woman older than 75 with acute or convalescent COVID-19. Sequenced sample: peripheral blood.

Here the CDR3 DNA reads TGTGCCATCAGTGACCTCAATCAGCCCCAGCATTTT. It specifies CAISDLNQPQHF. The chain links TRBV10-3 to TRBJ1-5; no reliable D call. The CDR3 runs to 12 residues. Per germline, CDR1 ENHRY and CDR2 SYGVKD. V was cut by 3 bases and J by 3 bases, with 3 bases left in between.